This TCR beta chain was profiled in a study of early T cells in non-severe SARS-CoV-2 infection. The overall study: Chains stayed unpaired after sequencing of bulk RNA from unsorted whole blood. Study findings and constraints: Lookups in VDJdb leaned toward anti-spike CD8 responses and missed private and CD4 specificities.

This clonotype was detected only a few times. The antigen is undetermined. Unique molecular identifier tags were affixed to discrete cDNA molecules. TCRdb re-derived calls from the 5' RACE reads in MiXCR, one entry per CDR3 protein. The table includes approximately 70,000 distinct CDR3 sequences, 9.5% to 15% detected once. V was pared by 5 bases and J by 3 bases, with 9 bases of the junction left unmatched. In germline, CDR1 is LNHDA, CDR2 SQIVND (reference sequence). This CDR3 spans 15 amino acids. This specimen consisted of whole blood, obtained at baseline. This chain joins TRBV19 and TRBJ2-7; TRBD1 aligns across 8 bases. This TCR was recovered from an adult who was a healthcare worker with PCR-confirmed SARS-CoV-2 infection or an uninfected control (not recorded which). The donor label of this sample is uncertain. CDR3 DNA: TGTGCCAGTAGTCCGGACAGGGACCTACGCTACGAGCAGTACTTC. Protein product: CASSPDRDLRYEQYF.